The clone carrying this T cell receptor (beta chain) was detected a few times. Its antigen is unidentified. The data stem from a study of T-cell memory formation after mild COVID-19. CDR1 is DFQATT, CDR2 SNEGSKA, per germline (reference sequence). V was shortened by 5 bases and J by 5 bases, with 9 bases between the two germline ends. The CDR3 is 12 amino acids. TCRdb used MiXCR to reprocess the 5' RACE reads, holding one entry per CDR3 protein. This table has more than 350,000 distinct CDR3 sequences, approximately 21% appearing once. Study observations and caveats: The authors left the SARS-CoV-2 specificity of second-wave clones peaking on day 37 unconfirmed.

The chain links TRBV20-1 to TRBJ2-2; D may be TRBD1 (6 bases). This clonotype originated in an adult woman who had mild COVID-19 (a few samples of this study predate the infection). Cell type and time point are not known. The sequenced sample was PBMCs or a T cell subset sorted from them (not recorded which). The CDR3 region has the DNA TGCAGTGCTCGTAGGGGGACCGGGGAGCTGTTTTTT. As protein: CSARRGTGELFF.